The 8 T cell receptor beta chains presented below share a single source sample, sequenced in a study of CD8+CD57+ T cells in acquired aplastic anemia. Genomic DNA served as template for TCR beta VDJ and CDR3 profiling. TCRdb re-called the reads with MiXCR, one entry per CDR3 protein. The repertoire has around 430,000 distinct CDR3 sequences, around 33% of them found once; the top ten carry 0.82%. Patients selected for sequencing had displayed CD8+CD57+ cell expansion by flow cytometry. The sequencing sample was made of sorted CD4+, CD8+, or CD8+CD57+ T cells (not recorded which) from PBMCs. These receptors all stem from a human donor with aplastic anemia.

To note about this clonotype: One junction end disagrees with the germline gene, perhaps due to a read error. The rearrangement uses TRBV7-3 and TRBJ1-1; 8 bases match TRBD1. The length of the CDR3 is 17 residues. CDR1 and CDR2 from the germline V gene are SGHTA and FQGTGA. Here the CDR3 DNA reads TGCGCCAGCAGCTTACAGGCAGGGGGCGGTGGATACACTGAAGCTTTCTTT. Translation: CASSLQAGGGGYTEAFF. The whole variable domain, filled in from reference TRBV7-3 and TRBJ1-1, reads GAGVSQTPSNKVTEKGKYVELRCDPISGHTALYWYRQSLGQGPEFLIYFQGTGAADDSGLPNDRFFAVRPEGSVSTLKIQRTERGDSAVYLCASSLQAGGGGYTEAFFGQGTRLTVV.

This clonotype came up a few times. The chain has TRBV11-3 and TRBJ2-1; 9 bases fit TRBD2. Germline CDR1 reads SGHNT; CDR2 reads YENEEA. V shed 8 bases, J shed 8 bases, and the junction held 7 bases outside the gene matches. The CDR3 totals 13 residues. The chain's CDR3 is CASGAGGMDEQFF. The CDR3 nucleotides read TGTGCCAGCGGGGCGGGGGGGATGGATGAGCAGTTCTTC.

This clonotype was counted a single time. The CDR3 here is CATSRQTGGDGYTF. DNA for the CDR3: TGTGCCACCAGCAGGCAGACAGGGGGCGATGGCTACACCTTC. The chain couples TRBV15 to TRBJ1-2; 10 nucleotides agree with TRBD1. The J segment lost 6 bases and the V segment lost 3 bases, leaving 4 bases of the junction unmatched. Germline loops: CDR1 LNHNV, CDR2 YYDKDF (reference sequence). CDR3 length: 14 residues.

DNA for the CDR3: TGCAGCGTTTCTTGGGGTAGGAGTCTAAACTACGAGCAGTACTTC. Translation gives CSVSWGRSLNYEQYF. The chain uses TRBV29-1 and TRBJ2-7, with D unresolved. Trimming left V 5 bases short and J 3 bases short, with 20 bases between. The length of the CDR3 is 15 residues. The germline gives CDR1 SQVTM, CDR2 ANQGSEA.

CDR3 region: CASGVSGGLQETQYF. The CDR3 region has the DNA TGTGCTAGCGGTGTTAGCGGGGGGCTCCAAGAGACCCAGTACTTC. The V and J genes are TRBV7-7 and TRBJ2-5; 10 bases agree with TRBD2. Germline CDR1 is SSHAT and CDR2 is FNYEAQ (reference sequence). This CDR3 has 15 amino acids.

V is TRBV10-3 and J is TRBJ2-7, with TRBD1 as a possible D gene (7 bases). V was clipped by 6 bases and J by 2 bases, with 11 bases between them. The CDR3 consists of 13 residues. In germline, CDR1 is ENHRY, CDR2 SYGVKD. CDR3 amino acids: CAISAGTAYEQYF. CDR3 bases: TGTGCCATCAGCGCGGGGACAGCCTACGAGCAGTACTTC.

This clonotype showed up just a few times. The CDR3 loop reads CASSVGQGAFYGYTF. The CDR3 region has the DNA TGTGCCAGCAGTGTCGGACAGGGGGCCTTCTATGGCTACACCTTC. The rearrangement links TRBV25-1 to TRBJ1-2, with 11 nucleotides matching TRBD1. The CDR3 totals 15 residues. Unmatched junction bases numbered 5, after V lost 4 bases and J lost 4 bases. Germline CDR1 and CDR2: MGHDK and SYGVNS.

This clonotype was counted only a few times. The CDR3 DNA sequence: TGTGCCAGCAGCGGGGGACGAGACTCCTACAATGAGCAGTTCTTC. It codes for CASSGGRDSYNEQFF. This chain connects TRBV7-2 to TRBJ2-1; perhaps D is TRBD1 or TRBD2 (5 bases each). V lost 5 bases and J lost 0, with 11 bases in between. CDR1 SGHTA and CDR2 FQGNSA come from the germline V gene. The CDR3 runs 15 residues.